The clone carrying this TCR beta chain is a singleton in its sample. These data come from a study of cytomegalovirus exposure and HLA in healthy donors. 60 Vbeta and 13 Jbeta primers were used in PCR. The assay was immunoSEQ multiplex PCR, and TCRdb's table has in-frame clones only and misses some. This repertoire shows 65,000 to 80,000 clones, 65% to 75% found once; its top ten account for more than 8%. This sequence was found in a man aged 40-49 years in good health and CMV-seropositive. The source material was PBMCs.

This CDR3 reads CASSSGPSGSYNEQFF. The CDR3 DNA reads TGCGCCAGCAGCTCCGGCCCTAGCGGGTCCTACAATGAGCAGTTCTTC. The chain carries TRBV5-1 and TRBJ2-1, with 8 bases matching TRBD2. Looked up from germline, CDR1 is SGHRS and CDR2 is YFSETQ. The CDR3 totals 16 residues. The V gene end was trimmed by 3 bases and the J gene end by 1 base; junction bases not matched to a gene: 6.